These T cell receptor beta chains were read from a single sample in a study of blood T cell repertoires in COVID-19. TCRdb's table, derived via immunoSEQ multiplex PCR, lists solely in-frame clones and lacks some. The sample lists tens of thousands of clones; roughly 80% were seen once. The specimen sequenced was peripheral blood. All receptors come from a woman aged 55-69 years with acute or convalescent COVID-19. Each CDR3 is given without its conserved first and last residue. The D gene is left open where the match is weak.

ASSRSTGNQETQY,TRBV3-1/TRBV3-2,TRBD1,TRBJ2-5
ASSHRASPSTDTQY,TRBV7-9,NA,TRBJ2-3
ASSPRDRLTGELF,TRBV18,TRBD1,TRBJ2-2
ASSQATDRGYNEQF,TRBV4-1,TRBD1,TRBJ2-1
ASRRTGGIYEQY,TRBV6-5,TRBD1,TRBJ2-7
ASTSQRGGSTEAF,TRBV3-1/TRBV3-2,NA,TRBJ1-1
ASSADQGAYNSPLH,TRBV6-1,NA,TRBJ1-6
ASSETQGGTEAF,TRBV6-1,TRBD1,TRBJ1-1
ASSEASGGGKLF,TRBV10-2,NA,TRBJ1-4
ASSYSGSLSNTEAF,TRBV6-5,NA,TRBJ1-1
ASSLTVATNEKLF,TRBV11-2,NA,TRBJ1-4
ASSLLQGRDGTEAF,TRBV7-9,TRBD1,TRBJ1-1
SASLPDIESEQF,TRBV20-1,NA,TRBJ2-1
ASSYSLAGAMNTGELF,TRBV6-2/TRBV6-3,TRBD2,TRBJ2-2
ASSLGQGAVYGYT,TRBV5-1,TRBD1,TRBJ1-2
ASSDPPGIGYT,TRBV7-2,NA,TRBJ1-2
ATSRALRNTEAF,TRBV15,NA,TRBJ1-1
SVGHRGSNQPQH,TRBV29-1,TRBD1,TRBJ1-5
ASRSRSGGDNTGELF,TRBV27,NA,TRBJ2-2
ASSPPGTEITNYGYT,TRBV18,NA,TRBJ1-2
ASSPGQGPQETQY,TRBV6-5,TRBD1,TRBJ2-5
ASTRQGSYNEQF,TRBV19,TRBD1,TRBJ2-1
ATSDLGNRVLSNQPQH,TRBV24-1,NA,TRBJ1-5
ASSQGQRNTEAF,TRBV9,NA,TRBJ1-1
ATSKEGGTDTQY,TRBV24-1,NA,TRBJ2-3
ASSSSGKYNEQF,TRBV7-2,NA,TRBJ2-1
ASSLNRGTDTQY,TRBV11-2,NA,TRBJ2-3
SVGQGVGYNEQF,TRBV29-1,TRBD1,TRBJ2-1